The present TCR beta chain was sequenced within a study of cytomegalovirus exposure and HLA in healthy donors. Overall study results and limits: Cytomegalovirus-associated status was assigned to roughly 160 TCR beta chains. Presence/absence analyses took donor sequencing depth as roughly uniform. TRBV6-2, TRBV6-3 and some other V segments were excluded as indistinguishable.

The primer mix had 60 Vbeta and 13 Jbeta primers. Assay used: immunoSEQ multiplex PCR; TCRdb lists only in-frame clones, some missing. The sample yields about 200,000 clones, roughly 87% seen once. The germline V gene encodes CDR1 MNHNY and CDR2 SVGAGI (reference sequence). With V trimmed by 2 bases and J by 2 bases, 2 bases remained unmatched. The CDR3 has 15 amino acids. Of note for this clone: Its cognate antigen is unknown.

Sequencing used PBMCs. The chain recombines TRBV6-6 with TRBJ2-5; 10 bases fit TRBD2. This clonotype was obtained from a boy aged 2 to 9 in good health and CMV-seronegative. In nucleotides, the CDR3 is TGTGCCAGCAGTTACCAGCGGGGGGGGCAAGAGACCCAGTACTTC. Its translation is CASSYQRGGQETQYF.